Below, one T cell receptor (beta chain) is given with its context. This record belongs to a study of T cells expressing NK-cell markers. Germline values: CDR1 SGHNT, CDR2 YENEEA. The CDR3 spans 20 residues. Reanalyzing the 5' RACE reads, TCRdb keeps one entry per CDR3 protein, without DNA. The table lists fewer than 550,000 distinct CDR3 sequences, with roughly 1.4% in the top ten. The TCR was taken from a woman between 50 and 59 years old in good health. The V call is TRBV11-3, the J call TRBJ2-1; TCRdb's D gene call, TRBD2, goes unchecked for lack of DNA. Source material: blood T cells: a sorted CD56 or NKG2C T cell subset, CD4+ or CD8+ T cells, or bulk PBMC T cells (not recorded which). CDR3: CASSLDWTLGHTPSYNEQFF.